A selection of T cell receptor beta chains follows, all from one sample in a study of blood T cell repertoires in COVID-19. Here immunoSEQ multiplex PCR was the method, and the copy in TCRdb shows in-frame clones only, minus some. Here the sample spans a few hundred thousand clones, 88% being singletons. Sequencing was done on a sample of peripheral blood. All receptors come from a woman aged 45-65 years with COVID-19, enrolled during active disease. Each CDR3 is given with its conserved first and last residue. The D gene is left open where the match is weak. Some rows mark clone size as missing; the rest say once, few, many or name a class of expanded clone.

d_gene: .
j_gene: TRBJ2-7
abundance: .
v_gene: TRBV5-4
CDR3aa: CASSLVPDNSYEQYF
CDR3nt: TGTGCCAGCAGCTTGGTACCCGACAATTCCTACGAGCAGTACTTC

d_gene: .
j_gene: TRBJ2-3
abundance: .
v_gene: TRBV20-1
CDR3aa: CSATRSTQYF
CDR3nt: TGCAGTGCTACTAGAAGCACGCAGTATTTT

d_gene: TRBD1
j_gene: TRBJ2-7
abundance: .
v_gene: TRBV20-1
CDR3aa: CSATTGYEQYF
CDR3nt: TGCAGTGCCACGACAGGGTATGAGCAGTACTTC

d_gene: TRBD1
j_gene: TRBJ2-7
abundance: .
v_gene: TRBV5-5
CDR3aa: CASSLVGTGYEQYF
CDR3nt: TGTGCCAGCAGCTTGGTAGGGACAGGGTACGAGCAGTACTTC

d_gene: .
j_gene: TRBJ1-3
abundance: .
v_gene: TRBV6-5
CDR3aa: CASSFSVSGNTIYF
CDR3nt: TGTGCCAGCAGTTTTTCCGTCTCTGGAAACACCATATATTTT

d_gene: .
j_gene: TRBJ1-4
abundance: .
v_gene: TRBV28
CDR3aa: CASSLDGGDFLIEKLFF
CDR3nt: TGTGCCAGCAGTTTAGATGGGGGGGACTTTTTAATTGAAAAACTGTTTTTT

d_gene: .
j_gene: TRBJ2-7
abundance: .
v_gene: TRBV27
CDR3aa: CASSLKDSHPYEQYF
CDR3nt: TGTGCCAGCAGTTTAAAGGACAGCCATCCCTACGAGCAGTACTTC

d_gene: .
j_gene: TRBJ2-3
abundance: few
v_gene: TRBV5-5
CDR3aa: CASSLLGRGVNIASTDTQYF
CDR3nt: TGTGCCAGCAGCTTGTTGGGCAGGGGCGTTAATATCGCTAGCACAGATACGCAGTATTTT

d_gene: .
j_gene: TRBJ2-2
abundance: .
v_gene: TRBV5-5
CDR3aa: CASSPTSNTGELFF
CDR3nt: TGTGCCAGCAGCCCAACTTCTAACACCGGGGAGCTGTTTTTT

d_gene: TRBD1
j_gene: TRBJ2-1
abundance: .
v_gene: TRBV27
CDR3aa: CASSLSDRLAYNEQFF
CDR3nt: TGTGCCAGCAGTTTATCGGACAGGCTGGCCTACAATGAGCAGTTCTTC

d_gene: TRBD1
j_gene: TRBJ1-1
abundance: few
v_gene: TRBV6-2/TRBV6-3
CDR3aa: CASSSTQGAAEAFF
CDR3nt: TGTGCCAGCAGTTCTACCCAGGGGGCCGCTGAAGCTTTCTTT

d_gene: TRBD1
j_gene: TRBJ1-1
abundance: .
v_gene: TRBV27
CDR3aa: CASSLYTGTGTTEAFF
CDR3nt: TGTGCCAGCAGTTTATACACCGGGACAGGGACCACTGAAGCTTTCTTT

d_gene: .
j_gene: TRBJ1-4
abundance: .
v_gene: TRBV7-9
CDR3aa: CASSYPKTNEKLFF
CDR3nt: TGTGCCAGCAGTTACCCTAAGACTAATGAAAAACTGTTTTTT

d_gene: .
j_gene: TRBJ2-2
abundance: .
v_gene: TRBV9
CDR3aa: CASSVAGRSNTGELFF
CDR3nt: TGTGCCAGCAGCGTAGCCGGGAGATCGAACACCGGGGAGCTGTTTTTT

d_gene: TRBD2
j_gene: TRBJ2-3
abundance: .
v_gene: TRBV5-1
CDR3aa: CASSLVQRGGGTDTQYF
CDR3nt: TGCGCCAGCAGCTTGGTTCAGCGGGGGGGCGGCACAGATACGCAGTATTTT

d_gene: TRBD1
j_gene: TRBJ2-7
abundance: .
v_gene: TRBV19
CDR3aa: CASSIEVGQGGEQYF
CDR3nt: TGTGCCAGTAGTATAGAGGTGGGACAGGGTGGCGAGCAGTACTTC

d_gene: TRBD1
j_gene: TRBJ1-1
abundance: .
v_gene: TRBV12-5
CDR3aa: CASGLKGARTTEAFF
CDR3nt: TGTGCTAGTGGTTTGAAGGGGGCAAGGACCACTGAAGCTTTCTTT

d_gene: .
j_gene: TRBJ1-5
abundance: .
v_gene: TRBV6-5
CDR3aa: CASSRGGQPQHF
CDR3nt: TGTGCCAGCAGCCGCGGGGGTCAGCCCCAGCATTTT

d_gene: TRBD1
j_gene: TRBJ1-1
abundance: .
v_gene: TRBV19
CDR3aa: CASSSPGQRAFF
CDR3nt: TGTGCCAGTAGTTCACCGGGACAGCGAGCTTTCTTT

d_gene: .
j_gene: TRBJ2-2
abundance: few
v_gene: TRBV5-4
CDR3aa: CASSLEPHTGELFF
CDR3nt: TGTGCCAGCAGCCTGGAGCCGCACACCGGGGAGCTGTTTTTT

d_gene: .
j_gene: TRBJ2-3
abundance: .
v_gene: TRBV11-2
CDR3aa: CASARGTDTQYF
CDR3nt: TGTGCCAGCGCGAGGGGCACAGATACGCAGTATTTT

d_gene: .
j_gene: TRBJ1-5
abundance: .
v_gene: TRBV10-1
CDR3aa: CASHSGQIHSNQPQHF
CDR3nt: TGCGCCAGCCACAGCGGGCAGATCCATAGCAATCAGCCCCAGCATTTT

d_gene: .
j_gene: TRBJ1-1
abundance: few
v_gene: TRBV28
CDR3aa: CASSLLGGENTEAFF
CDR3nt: TGTGCCAGCAGTTTACTCGGGGGAGAGAACACTGAAGCTTTCTTT

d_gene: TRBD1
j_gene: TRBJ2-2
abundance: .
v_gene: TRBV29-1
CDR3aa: CSVYTGAVNTGELFF
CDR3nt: TGCAGCGTTTATACAGGGGCGGTCAACACCGGGGAGCTGTTTTTT

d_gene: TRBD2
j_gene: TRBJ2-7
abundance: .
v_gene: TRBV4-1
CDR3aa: CASSSRLAGAYEQYF
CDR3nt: TGCGCCAGCAGCTCCCGACTAGCGGGGGCGTACGAGCAGTACTTC

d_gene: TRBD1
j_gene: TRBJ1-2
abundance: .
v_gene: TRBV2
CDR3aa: CASRYRGEAYGYTF
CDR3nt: TGTGCCAGCAGGTACAGGGGAGAGGCCTATGGCTACACCTTC

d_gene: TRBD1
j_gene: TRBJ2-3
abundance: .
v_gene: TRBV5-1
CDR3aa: CASSFRDSHTDTQYF
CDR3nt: TGCGCCAGCAGCTTCCGGGACAGCCACACAGATACGCAGTATTTT

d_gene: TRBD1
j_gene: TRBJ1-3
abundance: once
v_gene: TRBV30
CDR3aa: CAWGKGGIGNTIYF
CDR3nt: TGTGCCTGGGGGAAAGGGGGCATCGGAAACACCATATATTTT

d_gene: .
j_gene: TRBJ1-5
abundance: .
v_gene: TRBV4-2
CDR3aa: CASSQDGGNDQPQHF
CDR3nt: TGTGCCAGCAGCCAAGATGGGGGGAACGATCAGCCCCAGCATTTT

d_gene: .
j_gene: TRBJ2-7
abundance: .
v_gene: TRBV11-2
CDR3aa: CASSPISSRTSYEQYF
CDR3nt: TGTGCCAGCAGCCCCATCTCTTCGAGAACCTCCTACGAGCAGTACTTC

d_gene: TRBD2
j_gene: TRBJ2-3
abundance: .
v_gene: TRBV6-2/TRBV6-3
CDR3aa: CASSSPWRGEVDTQYF
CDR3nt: TGTGCCAGCAGTTCCCCATGGCGGGGGGAGGTGGATACGCAGTATTTT

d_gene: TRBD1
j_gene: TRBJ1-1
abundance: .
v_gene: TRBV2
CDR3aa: CASSTRQGHTEAFF
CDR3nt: TGTGCCAGCAGTACGCGACAGGGGCACACTGAAGCTTTCTTT

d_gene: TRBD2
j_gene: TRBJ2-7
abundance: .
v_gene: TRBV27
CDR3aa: CASSFREGTYEQYF
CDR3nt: TGTGCCAGCAGTTTTCGGGAGGGAACCTACGAGCAGTACTTC

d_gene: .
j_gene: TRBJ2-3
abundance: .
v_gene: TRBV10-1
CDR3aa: CASSENYDTQYF
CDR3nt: TGCGCCAGCAGTGAGAACTACGATACGCAGTATTTT

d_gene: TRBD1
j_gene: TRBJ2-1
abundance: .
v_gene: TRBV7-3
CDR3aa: CASSLGDRGNNEQFF
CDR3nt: TGTGCCAGCAGCTTAGGGGACAGGGGTAACAATGAGCAGTTCTTC

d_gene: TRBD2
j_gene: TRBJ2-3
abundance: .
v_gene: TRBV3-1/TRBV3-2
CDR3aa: CASSILAGGDTQYF
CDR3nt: TGTGCCAGCAGCATACTAGCGGGCGGTGATACGCAGTATTTT

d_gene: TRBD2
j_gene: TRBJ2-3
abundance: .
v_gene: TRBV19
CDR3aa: CASRSGVFTDTQYF
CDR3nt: TGTGCCAGCAGAAGCGGGGTATTCACAGATACGCAGTATTTT

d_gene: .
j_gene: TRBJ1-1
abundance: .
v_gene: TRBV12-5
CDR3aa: CASRGGTEAFF
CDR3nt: TGTGCTAGTAGGGGGGGCACTGAAGCTTTCTTT

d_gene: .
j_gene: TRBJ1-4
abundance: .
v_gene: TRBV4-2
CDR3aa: CASSQDLGVVGEKLFF
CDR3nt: TGTGCCAGCAGCCAAGATCTCGGGGTAGTGGGTGAAAAACTGTTTTTT

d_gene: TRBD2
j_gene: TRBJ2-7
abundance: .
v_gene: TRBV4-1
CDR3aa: CASSHRTRGTSGRFSYEQYF
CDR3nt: TGCGCCAGCAGCCACCGGACTAGGGGGACTAGCGGGCGTTTCTCCTACGAGCAGTACTTC

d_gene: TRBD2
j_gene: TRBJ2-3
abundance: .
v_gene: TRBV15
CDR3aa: CATSEAGGTFTDTQYF
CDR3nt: TGTGCCACCAGCGAGGCGGGGGGGACCTTCACAGATACGCAGTATTTT

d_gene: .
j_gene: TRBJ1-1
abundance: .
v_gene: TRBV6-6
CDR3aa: CASSYTAPGSNTEAFF
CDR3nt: TGTGCCAGCAGTTACACAGCGCCGGGGAGCAACACTGAAGCTTTCTTT

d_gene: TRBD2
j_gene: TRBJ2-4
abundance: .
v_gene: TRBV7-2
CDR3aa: CASSFREGGNIQYF
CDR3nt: TGTGCCAGCAGCTTTAGGGAGGGAGGAAACATTCAGTACTTC

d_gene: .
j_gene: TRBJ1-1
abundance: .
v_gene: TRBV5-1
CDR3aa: CASSSAGGYTEAFF
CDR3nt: TGCGCCAGCAGCTCCGCCGGGGGGTACACTGAAGCTTTCTTT

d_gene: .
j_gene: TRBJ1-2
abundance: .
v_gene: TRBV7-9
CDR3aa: CASSLALGAGGYTF
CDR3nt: TGTGCCAGCAGCTTAGCTCTGGGGGCCGGTGGCTACACCTTC

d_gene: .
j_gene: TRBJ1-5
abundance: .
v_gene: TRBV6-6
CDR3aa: CASSYSGRADQPQHF
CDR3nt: TGTGCCAGCAGTTACTCCGGCAGGGCTGATCAGCCCCAGCATTTT

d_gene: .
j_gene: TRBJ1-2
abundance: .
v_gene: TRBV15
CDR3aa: CATSRERGLNYGYTF
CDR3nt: TGTGCCACCAGCAGAGAAAGGGGCCTAAACTATGGCTACACCTTC

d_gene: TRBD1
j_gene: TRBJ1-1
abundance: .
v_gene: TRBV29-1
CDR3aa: CSGGTGDTEAFF
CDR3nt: TGCAGCGGGGGCACAGGGGACACTGAAGCTTTCTTT